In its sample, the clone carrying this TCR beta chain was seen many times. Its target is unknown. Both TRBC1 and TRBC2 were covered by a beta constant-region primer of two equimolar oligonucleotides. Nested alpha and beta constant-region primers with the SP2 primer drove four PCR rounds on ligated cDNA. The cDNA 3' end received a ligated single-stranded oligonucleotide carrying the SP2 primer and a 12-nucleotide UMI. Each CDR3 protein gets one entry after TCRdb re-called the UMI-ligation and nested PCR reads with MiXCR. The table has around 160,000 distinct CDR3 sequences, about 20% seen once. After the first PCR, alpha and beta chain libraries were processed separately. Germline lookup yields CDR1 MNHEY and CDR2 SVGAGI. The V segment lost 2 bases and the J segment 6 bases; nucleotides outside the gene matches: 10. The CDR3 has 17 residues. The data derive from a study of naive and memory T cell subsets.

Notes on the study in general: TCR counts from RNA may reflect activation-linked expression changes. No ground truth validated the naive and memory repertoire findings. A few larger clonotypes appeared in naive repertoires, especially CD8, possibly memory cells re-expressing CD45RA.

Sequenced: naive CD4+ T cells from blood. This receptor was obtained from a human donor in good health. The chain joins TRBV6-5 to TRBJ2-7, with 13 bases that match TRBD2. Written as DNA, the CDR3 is TGTGCCAGCAGTTACACTGCGGGACTAGCGGGACTCCTCGAGCAGTACTTC. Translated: CASSYTAGLAGLLEQYF.